What follows is one T cell receptor (beta chain) and its context. What it recognizes is unknown. This sample is part of a study of CD4 T cells in relation to SARS-CoV-2 and coronaviruses. Study-wide context: ViraFEST: roughly ten-day antigen culture of PBMCs, then TCR beta CDR3 sequencing. The negative reference was HIV-1 Nef peptide pool or peptide-free culture.

Findings and caveats of the study: Each donor contributed either pre-pandemic or post-infection samples, not both.

The assay was immunoSEQ multiplex PCR, and TCRdb's table has in-frame clones only and misses some. The sample lists around 22,000 clones; around 74% were seen once. Trimming pared 3 bases from V and 2 bases from J, leaving 10 bases between. Germline V gene sequence: CDR1 GTSNPN, CDR2 SVGIG (reference sequence). The CDR3 runs 14 residues. Unexposed donor CD4+ T cells date from about 2011-2018, before the COVID-19 pandemic. CD4+ T cells were isolated from the cells after around 11 days of culture. Cultures held some 2.1 million PBMCs per well with 9 to 10 IU/ml IL-2. This clonotype originated in a human donor in good health. The sample was CD4+ T cells from PBMCs, cultured in vitro. V and J are TRBV30 and TRBJ1-4; D uncertain. Here the CDR3 reads CAWRGVRTNEKLFF. The CDR3 nucleotides read TGTGCCTGGAGAGGAGTCCGGACTAATGAAAAACTGTTTTTT.